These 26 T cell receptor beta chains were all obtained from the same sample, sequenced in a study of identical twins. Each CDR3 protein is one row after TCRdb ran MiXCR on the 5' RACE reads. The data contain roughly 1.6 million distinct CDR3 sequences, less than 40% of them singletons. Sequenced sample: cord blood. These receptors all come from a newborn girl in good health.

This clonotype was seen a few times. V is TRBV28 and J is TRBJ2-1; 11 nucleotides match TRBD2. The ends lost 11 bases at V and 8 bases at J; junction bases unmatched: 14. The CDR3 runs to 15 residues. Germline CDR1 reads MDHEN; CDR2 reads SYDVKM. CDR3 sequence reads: CAALAGGTTGYEQFF. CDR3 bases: TGTGCCGCGCTAGCGGGAGGTACTACCGGGTATGAGCAGTTCTTC.

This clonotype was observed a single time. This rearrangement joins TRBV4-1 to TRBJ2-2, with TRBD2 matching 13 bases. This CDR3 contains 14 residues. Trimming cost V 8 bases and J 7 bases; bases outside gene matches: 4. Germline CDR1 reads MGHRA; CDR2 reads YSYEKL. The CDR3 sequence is CASGRLAGGGELFF. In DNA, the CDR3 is TGCGCCAGCGGACGACTAGCGGGGGGCGGGGAGCTGTTTTTT.

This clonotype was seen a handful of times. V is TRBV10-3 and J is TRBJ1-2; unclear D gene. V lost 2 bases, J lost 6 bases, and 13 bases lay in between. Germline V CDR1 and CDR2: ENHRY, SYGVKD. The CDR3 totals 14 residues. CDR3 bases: TGTGCCATCAGTGAGCGCGGGGTTCGGGATGGCTACACCTTC. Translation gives CAISERGVRDGYTF.

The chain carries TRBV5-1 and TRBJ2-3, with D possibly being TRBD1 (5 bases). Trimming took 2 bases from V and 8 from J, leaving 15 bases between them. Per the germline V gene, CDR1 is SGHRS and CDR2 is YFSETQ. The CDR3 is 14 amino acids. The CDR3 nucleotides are TGCGCCAGCAGCTTCCAGGGCCACCCAGGTACGCAGTATTTT. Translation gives CASSFQGHPGTQYF.

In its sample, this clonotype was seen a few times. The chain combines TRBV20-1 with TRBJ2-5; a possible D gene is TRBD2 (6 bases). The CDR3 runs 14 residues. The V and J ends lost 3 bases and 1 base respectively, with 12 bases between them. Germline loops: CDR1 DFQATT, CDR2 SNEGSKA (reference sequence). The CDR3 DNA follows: TGCAGTGCTAGCCGGGGGACTGTCCAAGAGACCCAGTACTTC. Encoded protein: CSASRGTVQETQYF.

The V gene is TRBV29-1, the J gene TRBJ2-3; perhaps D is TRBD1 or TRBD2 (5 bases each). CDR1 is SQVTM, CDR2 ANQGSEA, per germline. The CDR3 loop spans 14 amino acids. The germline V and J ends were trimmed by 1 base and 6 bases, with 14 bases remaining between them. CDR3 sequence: CSVEGGRRGDTQYF. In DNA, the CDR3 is TGCAGCGTTGAAGGGGGGAGACGAGGGGATACGCAGTATTTT.

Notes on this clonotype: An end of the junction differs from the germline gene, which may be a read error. This chain's CDR3 is CASRRNGYNF. DNA for the CDR3: TGTGCCAGCAGAAGGAATGGCTACAACTTC. The J gene is TRBJ1-2, the V gene TRBV28; no reliable D call. Germline-derived CDR1 and CDR2 are MDHEN and SYDVKM. The CDR3 totals 10 residues.

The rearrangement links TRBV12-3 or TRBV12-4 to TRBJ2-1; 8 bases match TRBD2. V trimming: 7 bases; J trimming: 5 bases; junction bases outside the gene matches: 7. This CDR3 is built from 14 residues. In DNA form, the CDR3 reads TGTGCCAGCACCAAGGGACTAGGGAACAATGAGCAGTTCTTC. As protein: CASTKGLGNNEQFF.

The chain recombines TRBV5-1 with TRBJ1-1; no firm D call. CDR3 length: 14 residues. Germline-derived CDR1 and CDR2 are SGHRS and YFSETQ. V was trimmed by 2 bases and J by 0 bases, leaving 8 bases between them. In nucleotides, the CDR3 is TGCGCCAGCAGCTTCCGGGCCATGAACACTGAAGCTTTCTTT. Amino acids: CASSFRAMNTEAFF.

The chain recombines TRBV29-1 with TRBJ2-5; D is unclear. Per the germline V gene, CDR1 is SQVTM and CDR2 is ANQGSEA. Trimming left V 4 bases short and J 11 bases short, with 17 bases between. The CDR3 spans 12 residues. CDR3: CSVVAEIHEQYF. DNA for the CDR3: TGCAGCGTTGTGGCCGAGATCCATGAGCAGTACTTC.

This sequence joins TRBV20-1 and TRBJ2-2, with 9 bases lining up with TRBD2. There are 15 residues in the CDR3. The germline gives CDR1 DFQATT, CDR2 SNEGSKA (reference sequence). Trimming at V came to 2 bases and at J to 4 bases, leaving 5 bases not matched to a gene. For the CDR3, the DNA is TGCAGTGCTAGAAAAAGCGGGAGGTCCACCGGGGAGCTGTTTTTT. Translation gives CSARKSGRSTGELFF.

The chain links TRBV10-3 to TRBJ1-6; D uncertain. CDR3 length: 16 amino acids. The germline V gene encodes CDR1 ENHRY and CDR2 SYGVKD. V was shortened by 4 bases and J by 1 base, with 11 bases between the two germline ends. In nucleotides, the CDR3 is TGTGCCATCAGTGCCCAGGCTGGTTCCTATAATTCACCCCTCCACTTT. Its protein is CAISAQAGSYNSPLHF.

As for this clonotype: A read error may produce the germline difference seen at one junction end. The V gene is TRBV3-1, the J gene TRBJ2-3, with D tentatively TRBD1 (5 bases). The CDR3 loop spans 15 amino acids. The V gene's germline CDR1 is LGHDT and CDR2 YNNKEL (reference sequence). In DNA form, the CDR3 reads TGTGCCAGTAGCCTGGGGCTGGGAAGCGCAGATACGCAGTATTTT. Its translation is CASSLGLGSADTQYF.

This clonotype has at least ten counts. CDR3 sequence: CASSYPRGPPDIQYF. The CDR3 DNA follows: TGTGCCAGCAGTTACCCCAGAGGTCCTCCGGACATTCAGTACTTC. The chain has TRBV6-2 or TRBV6-3 and TRBJ2-4; no firm D call. The V gene lost 2 bases and the J gene lost 8 bases, with 16 bases spanning the gap. The CDR3 has 15 amino acids. Per germline, CDR1 MNHEY and CDR2 SVGEGT.

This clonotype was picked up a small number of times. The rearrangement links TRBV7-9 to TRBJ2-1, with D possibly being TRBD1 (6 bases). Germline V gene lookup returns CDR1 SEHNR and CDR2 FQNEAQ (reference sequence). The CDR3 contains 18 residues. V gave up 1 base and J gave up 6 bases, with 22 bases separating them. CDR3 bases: TGTGCCAGCAGCTTAGTAATCGTACGGGACAAAATCGGCAATGAGCAGTTCTTC. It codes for CASSLVIVRDKIGNEQFF. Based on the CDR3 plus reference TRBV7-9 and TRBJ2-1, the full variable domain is DTGVSQNPRHKITKRGQNVTFRCDPISEHNRLYWYRQTLGQGPEFLTYFQNEAQLEKSRLLSDRFSAERPKGSFSTLEIQRTEQGDSAMYLCASSLVIVRDKIGNEQFFGPGTRLTVL.

CDR3 in DNA: TGCGCCAGCAGCCTCGACAGGACGAACACCGGGGAGCTGTTTTTT. This translates into CASSLDRTNTGELFF. The genes are TRBV5-1 and TRBJ2-2; TRBD1 is a possible D gene (6 bases). Per germline, CDR1 SGHRS and CDR2 YFSETQ. Trimming cost V 4 bases and J 0 bases, with 10 bases left between them. CDR3 length: 15 residues.

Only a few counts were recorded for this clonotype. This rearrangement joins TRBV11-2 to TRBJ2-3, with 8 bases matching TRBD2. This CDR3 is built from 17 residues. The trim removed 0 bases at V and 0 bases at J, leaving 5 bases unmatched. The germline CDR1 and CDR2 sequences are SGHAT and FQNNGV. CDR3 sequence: CASSLEIGGVSTDTQYF. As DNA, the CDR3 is TGTGCCAGCAGCTTAGAAATCGGGGGGGTAAGCACAGATACGCAGTATTTT.

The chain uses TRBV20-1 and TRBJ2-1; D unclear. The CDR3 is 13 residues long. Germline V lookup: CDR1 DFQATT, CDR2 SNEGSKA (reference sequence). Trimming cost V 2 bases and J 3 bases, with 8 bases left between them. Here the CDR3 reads CSARPTSYNEQFF. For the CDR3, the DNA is TGCAGTGCTAGACCTACCAGCTACAATGAGCAGTTCTTC.

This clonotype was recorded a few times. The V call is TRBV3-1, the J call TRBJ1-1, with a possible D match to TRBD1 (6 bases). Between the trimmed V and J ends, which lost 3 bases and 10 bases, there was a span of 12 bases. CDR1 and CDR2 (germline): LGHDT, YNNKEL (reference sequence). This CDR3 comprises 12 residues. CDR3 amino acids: CASSQTGRRAFF. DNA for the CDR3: TGTGCCAGCAGCCAGACAGGACGTAGAGCTTTCTTT.

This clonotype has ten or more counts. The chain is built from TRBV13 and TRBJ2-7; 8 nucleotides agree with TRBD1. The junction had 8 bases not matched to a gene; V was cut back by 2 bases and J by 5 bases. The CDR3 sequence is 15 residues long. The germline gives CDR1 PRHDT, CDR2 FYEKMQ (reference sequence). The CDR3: CASSLSRQGFNEQYF. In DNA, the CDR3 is TGTGCCAGCAGCTTAAGTAGACAGGGGTTTAACGAGCAGTACTTC. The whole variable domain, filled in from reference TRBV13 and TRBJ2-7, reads AAGVIQSPRHLIKEKRETATLKCYPIPRHDTVYWYQQGPGQDPQFLISFYEKMQSDKGSIPDRFSAQQFSDYHSELNMSSLELGDSALYFCASSLSRQGFNEQYFGPGTRLTVT.

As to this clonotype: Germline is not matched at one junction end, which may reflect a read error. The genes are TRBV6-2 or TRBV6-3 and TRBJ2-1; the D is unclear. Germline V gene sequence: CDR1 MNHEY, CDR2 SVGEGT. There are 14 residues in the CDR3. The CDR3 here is CASSYGRGSNERFF. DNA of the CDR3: TGTGCCAGCAGTTACGGAAGAGGCAGCAATGAGCGGTTCTTC.

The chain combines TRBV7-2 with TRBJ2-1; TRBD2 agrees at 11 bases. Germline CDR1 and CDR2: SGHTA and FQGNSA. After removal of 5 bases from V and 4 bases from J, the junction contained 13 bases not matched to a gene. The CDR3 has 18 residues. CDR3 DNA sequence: TGTGCCAGCAGCCCTAGCGGGGGGACCTCAATAAAATACAATGAGCAGTTCTTC. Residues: CASSPSGGTSIKYNEQFF.

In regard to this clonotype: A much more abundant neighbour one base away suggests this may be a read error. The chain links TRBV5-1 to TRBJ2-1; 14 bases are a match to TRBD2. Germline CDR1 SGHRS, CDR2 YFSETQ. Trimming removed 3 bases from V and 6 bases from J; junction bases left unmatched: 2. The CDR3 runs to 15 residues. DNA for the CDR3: TGCGCCAGCAGCTGGGGACTAGCGGGAGCCAATGAGCAGTTCTTC. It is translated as CASSWGLAGANEQFF.

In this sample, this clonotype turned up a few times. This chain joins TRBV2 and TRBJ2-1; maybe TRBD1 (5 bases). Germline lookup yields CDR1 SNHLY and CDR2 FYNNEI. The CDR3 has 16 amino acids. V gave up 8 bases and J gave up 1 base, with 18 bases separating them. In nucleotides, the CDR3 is TGTGCCAGCTTCAAAGGACAATTCCTATCCTACAATGAGCAGTTCTTC. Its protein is CASFKGQFLSYNEQFF.

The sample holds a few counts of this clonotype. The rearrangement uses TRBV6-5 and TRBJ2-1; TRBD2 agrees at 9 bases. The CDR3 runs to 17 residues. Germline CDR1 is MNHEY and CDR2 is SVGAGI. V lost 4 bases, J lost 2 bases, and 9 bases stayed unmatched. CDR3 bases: TGTGCCAGCAGTTCCTATAGCGGGAGTGGGGCCTACAATGAGCAGTTCTTC. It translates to CASSSYSGSGAYNEQFF.

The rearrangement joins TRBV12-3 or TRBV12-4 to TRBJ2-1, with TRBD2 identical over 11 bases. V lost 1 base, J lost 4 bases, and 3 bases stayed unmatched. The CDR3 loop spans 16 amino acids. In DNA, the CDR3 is TGTGCCAGCAGTTTAGGGACTAGCGGGCCGTACAATGAGCAGTTCTTC. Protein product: CASSLGTSGPYNEQFF.